The T cell receptor beta chain described here comes from a study of response to subunit inactivated influenza vaccine. The study's findings and limits: Authors suggested each seasonal flu vaccination may recruit only limited numbers of new T cells.

This clonotype turned up a few times. Its target is not known. TCRdb re-called the RT-PCR reads with MiXCR, one entry per CDR3 protein. The sample holds 710,000 or so distinct CDR3 sequences, more than 15% seen once. The germline V gene encodes CDR1 DFQATT and CDR2 SNEGSKA (reference sequence). The CDR3 length is 14 residues. V gave up 6 bases and J gave up 2 bases; unmatched junction bases: 9. Material: PBMCs from blood, obtained 11 to 12 days after vaccination. The receptor comes from a man aged 50 to 59 who received an inactivated influenza vaccine. The chain joins TRBV20-1 to TRBJ2-5; TRBD1 aligns across 7 bases. CDR3 sequence: CSAPGQKFQETQYF. The CDR3 nucleotides read TGCAGTGCCCCGGGACAGAAATTTCAAGAGACCCAGTACTTC.